The 30 T cell receptor beta chains in this list originate from one sample, sequenced in a study of glioma-infiltrating T cells. TCR alpha and beta CDR3 regions were amplified from RNA using iRepertoire nested multiplex PCR. TCRdb itself ran the multiplex PCR reads through MiXCR, one entry per CDR3 protein. The table includes roughly 100,000 distinct CDR3 sequences, roughly 37% detected once. Sequenced input: glioma tissue, nonneoplastic brain tissue, or PBMCs (not recorded which). These receptors all stem from a human donor with low-grade glioma or glioblastoma, undergoing nonglioma brain surgery, or in good health (not recorded which).

Concerning this clonotype: This sequence may be a read error, since a much larger clone differs from it by one base. The chain has TRBV7-9 and TRBJ2-5; D perhaps matches TRBD1 (6 bases). CDR1 is SEHNR and CDR2 is FQNEAQ in the germline V gene (reference sequence). This CDR3 comprises 16 residues. The CDR3 sequence: CASSRRLTGTPETQCF. The CDR3 DNA reads as TGTGCCAGCAGCCGACGACTAACCGGGACACCAGAGACCCAGTGCTTC.

This clonotype has a count of ten or more. This rearrangement joins TRBV3-1 to TRBJ1-1; D call uncertain. The CDR3 has 13 amino acids. The V gene lost 3 bases and the J gene lost 3 bases, with 8 bases spanning the gap. CDR1 LGHDT and CDR2 YNNKEL come from the germline V gene (reference sequence). The CDR3, as DNA: TGTGCCAGCAGCCAGCCGCCCTACACTGAAGCTTTCTTT. It specifies CASSQPPYTEAFF.

In this sample, this clonotype turned up many times. The rearrangement links TRBV2 to TRBJ2-5; D not certain. Germline values: CDR1 SNHLY, CDR2 FYNNEI. Trimming pared 8 bases from V and 0 bases from J, leaving 4 bases between. The CDR3 has 11 residues. CDR3 region: CASCNQETQYF. The CDR3 DNA follows: TGTGCCAGCTGCAACCAAGAGACCCAGTACTTC.

Comment on this clonotype: Mismatch with germline at one junction end may stem from a read error. This rearrangement joins TRBV25-1 to TRBJ2-5; 8 bases are shared with TRBD2. CDR1 and CDR2 from the germline V gene are MGHDK and SYGVNS. The CDR3 contains 14 residues. CDR3 residues: CASSEAGAGRTQYF. The CDR3 coding sequence is TGTGCAAGCAGTGAAGCGGGGGCCGGAAGGACCCAGTACTTC.

The table lists this clonotype with many counts. This chain links TRBV2 with TRBJ1-1, with 7 bases identical to TRBD1. V was clipped by 11 bases and J by 2 bases; unmatched bases: 5. The CDR3 spans 12 residues. Germline CDR1 is SNHLY and CDR2 is FYNNEI. CDR3 nucleotides: TGTGCCGAGGGGACAGCAAACACTGAAGCTTTCTTT. Amino acids: CAEGTANTEAFF.

The V and J genes are TRBV11-2 and TRBJ2-1, with D uncertain. Per the germline V gene, CDR1 is SGHAT and CDR2 is FQNNGV. Trimming took 5 bases from V and 10 from J, leaving 15 bases between them. This CDR3 is 13 amino acids long. In DNA form, the CDR3 reads TGTGCCAGCAGCCCACCTGTCTACGGCGAGCAGTTCTTC. It encodes CASSPPVYGEQFF.

This clonotype was observed at least ten times. The V gene is TRBV5-4, the J gene TRBJ1-1; 7 positions match TRBD1. The J segment lost 3 bases and the V segment lost 3 bases, leaving 8 bases of the junction unmatched. Germline V gene data show CDR1 as SGHNT and CDR2 as YYREEE (reference sequence). The CDR3 is made up of 15 amino acids. CDR3: CASSSQGLGYTEAFF. The CDR3 nucleotides read TGTGCCAGCAGCTCACAGGGGTTGGGATACACTGAAGCTTTCTTT.

The chain links TRBV7-2 to TRBJ2-5; the D is unclear. The CDR3 is made up of 16 amino acids. Looked up from germline, CDR1 is SGHTA and CDR2 is FQGNSA. V lost 4 bases and J lost 7, with 22 bases in between. The CDR3 protein is CASSSYRMPGKGTQYF. The CDR3 nucleotides read TGTGCCAGCAGCTCGTATCGGATGCCGGGCAAAGGGACCCAGTACTTC.

A note on this clonotype: The junction departs from germline at one end; a sequencing error may be responsible. The chain recombines TRBV20-1 with TRBJ1-1, with D possibly being TRBD1 (5 bases). This CDR3 contains 13 residues. The germline V gene has CDR1 DFQATT and CDR2 SNEGSKA (reference sequence). This CDR3 is CNARQGAVTEASF. CDR3 coding DNA: TGCAATGCTAGACAAGGGGCGGTCACTGAAGCTTCCTTT.

This clonotype has a count of ten or more. V is TRBV6-1 and J is TRBJ1-2, with 9 bases fitting TRBD1. The ends lost 6 bases at V and 8 bases at J; junction bases unmatched: 7. In germline, CDR1 is MNHNS, CDR2 SASEGT. The CDR3 runs 13 residues. The DNA of the CDR3 is TGTGCCAGCAGACCACAGGGGGCGAGAGGCTACACCTTC. Its protein is CASRPQGARGYTF.

In its sample, this clonotype was seen many times. This chain joins TRBV29-1 and TRBJ2-1; TRBD2 is a possible D gene (5 bases). The CDR3 has 13 residues. From germline, CDR1 is SQVTM and CDR2 ANQGSEA. Deletions cut 7 bases from V and 8 bases from J, with 18 bases between. CDR3 in DNA: TGCAGCGGCGGCCCGCGGGCCCTCTATGAGCAGTTCTTC. It is translated as CSGGPRALYEQFF.

The gene calls are TRBV6-6 and TRBJ2-7, with D perhaps TRBD1 (5 bases). Germline V gives CDR1 MNHNY, CDR2 SVGAGI (reference sequence). The CDR3 sequence is 14 residues long. V was clipped by 5 bases and J by 5 bases, with 16 bases between them. This CDR3 is CASSEFWQGNEQYF. The CDR3 DNA follows: TGTGCCAGCAGTGAGTTCTGGCAGGGCAACGAGCAGTACTTC.

There are many counts of this clonotype. The chain employs TRBV28 and TRBJ2-4; D is uncertain. The V and J ends lost 8 bases and 0 bases respectively, with 17 bases between them. In germline, CDR1 is MDHEN, CDR2 SYDVKM. The CDR3 runs 16 residues. CDR3 bases: TGTGCCAGCTTATCGGGTCAGACTCGAGCCAAAAACATTCAGTACTTC. It encodes CASLSGQTRAKNIQYF.

This clonotype has ten or more counts. This chain connects TRBV28 to TRBJ1-2, with TRBD1 identical over 7 bases. The CDR3 sequence is 13 residues long. V lost 10 bases to trimming and J lost 8 bases; unmatched junction nucleotides: 13. The V gene's germline CDR1 is MDHEN and CDR2 SYDVKM. In DNA form, the CDR3 reads TGTGCCACCAGGGACAGCAGGGTAGGCGGCTACACCTTC. Amino acids: CATRDSRVGGYTF.

The table lists this clonotype with a few counts. The V call is TRBV29-1, the J call TRBJ2-1, with a tentative D call TRBD2 (6 bases). Trimming took off 7 bases at V and 4 bases at J, with 14 bases between the two ends. Germline CDR1 reads SQVTM; CDR2 reads ANQGSEA. The CDR3 consists of 13 residues. The CDR3 sequence is CSAGLQRYNEQFF. CDR3 nucleotide sequence: TGCAGCGCGGGACTCCAGAGGTACAATGAGCAGTTCTTC.

This clonotype came up many times. This sequence joins TRBV19 and TRBJ2-2; the D gene is possibly TRBD2 (6 bases). The CDR3 is 15 residues long. The germline V gene has CDR1 LNHDA and CDR2 SQIVND (reference sequence). V was pared by 10 bases and J by 7 bases, with 22 bases between. Here the CDR3 reads CATTQRGRQVGELFF. In nucleotides, the CDR3 is TGTGCCACCACCCAGAGAGGGAGGCAGGTCGGGGAGCTGTTTTTT.

This clonotype was picked up a small number of times. The chain recombines TRBV6-5 with TRBJ2-7; 8 bases are a match to TRBD1. The germline V gene has CDR1 MNHEY and CDR2 SVGAGI. CDR3 length: 15 residues. Losses at the gene ends were 6 bases for V and 5 bases for J; bases not matched to a gene: 12. This CDR3 is CASSQLPGQGHEQYF. CDR3 coding DNA: TGTGCCAGCAGCCAACTGCCAGGACAGGGCCACGAGCAGTACTTC.

About this clonotype itself: A read error may explain this, as a much larger clone is one base away. The V gene is TRBV19, the J gene TRBJ1-5; 9 nucleotides agree with TRBD1. This CDR3 spans 16 amino acids. Losses at the gene ends were 5 bases for V and 1 base for J; bases not matched to a gene: 6. CDR1 is LNHDA, CDR2 SQIVND, per germline (reference sequence). Written as DNA, the CDR3 is TGTGCCAGTAGTGTAGTACAGGGGGCAAGCAATCAGCCCCAGCATTTT. Protein: CASSVVQGASNQPQHF.

This clonotype was seen repeatedly, ten times or more. The genes are TRBV14 and TRBJ2-7; maybe TRBD1 (5 bases). Trimming shortened V by 0 bases and J by 3 bases, and 12 bases separated the two germline ends. The germline CDR1 and CDR2 sequences are SGHDN and FVKESK. CDR3 length equals 15 residues. CDR3 region: CASSQDRRQIYEQYF. The CDR3, as DNA: TGTGCCAGCAGCCAAGATAGACGACAGATCTACGAGCAGTACTTC.

The sample holds many counts of this clonotype. This chain uses TRBV7-3 with TRBJ2-2; 7 nucleotides agree with TRBD2. CDR1 SGHTA and CDR2 FQGTGA come from the germline V gene. CDR3 length equals 14 residues. The ends lost 8 bases at V and 5 bases at J; junction bases unmatched: 8. The CDR3 here is CASERDRGTGELFF. The CDR3 DNA reads as TGTGCCAGCGAGCGGGATAGGGGAACCGGGGAGCTGTTTTTT.

V and J are TRBV6-1 and TRBJ2-5; possibly TRBD1 for D (5 bases). The V end was cut by 6 bases, the J end by 8 bases, with 16 bases between. This CDR3 has 13 residues. Germline CDR1 and CDR2: MNHNS and SASEGT. The CDR3 reads CASSFRGGYTQYF. The CDR3 DNA reads as TGTGCCAGCAGCTTTAGGGGTGGGTACACCCAGTACTTC.

This clonotype was counted only a few times. One base away lies a much larger clone, so this may be a sequencing read error. CDR3: CASSLWGTGELFF. The CDR3 bases are TGTGCCAGCAGCTTATGGGGCACCGGGGAGCTGTTTTTT. The rearrangement joins TRBV7-2 to TRBJ2-2; D ambiguous. The CDR3 totals 13 residues. V was clipped by 2 bases and J by 4 bases, with 5 bases between them. CDR1 SGHTA and CDR2 FQGNSA come from the germline V gene. Looking up the rest from reference TRBV7-2 and TRBJ2-2 gives the full variable domain: GAGVSQSPSNKVTEKGKDVELRCDPISGHTALYWYRQSLGQGLEFLIYFQGNSAPDKSGLPSDRFSAERTGGSVSTLTIQRTQQEDSAVYLCASSLWGTGELFFGEGSRLTVL.

About this clonotype: An end of the junction differs from the germline gene, which may be a read error. J is TRBJ2-1 and V is TRBV20-1, with D possibly matching TRBD2 (6 bases). The CDR3 length is 16 residues. Germline V CDR1 and CDR2: DFQATT, SNEGSKA (reference sequence). The DNA of the CDR3 is TGCAGTGCTAGGGAGATGGGGGGAGCCTCCTACAATGGGCAGTTCTTC. This sequence encodes CSAREMGGASYNGQFF.

This clonotype was found many times. The chain uses TRBV7-8 and TRBJ2-7, with D possibly matching TRBD1 (6 bases). Trimming pared 1 base from V and 2 bases from J, leaving 9 bases between. The CDR3 consists of 14 residues. Germline CDR1 reads SGHVS; CDR2 reads FQNEAQ. In DNA, the CDR3 is TGTGCCAGCAGCTTAGACAGGGTGCCCTACGAGCAGTACTTC. Translating it yields CASSLDRVPYEQYF.

This clonotype has at least ten counts. V usage is TRBV12-3 or TRBV12-4 and J usage is TRBJ1-2; 9 bases align to TRBD1. With V trimmed by 5 bases and J by 3 bases, 4 bases remained unmatched. The CDR3 has 14 amino acids. This chain's CDR3 is CASSPTGGDYGYTF. The CDR3 coding sequence is TGTGCCAGCAGTCCGACAGGGGGGGACTATGGCTACACCTTC.

This clonotype was observed at least ten times. The chain links TRBV12-3 or TRBV12-4 to TRBJ2-1, with TRBD2 matching 10 bases. Trimming at V came to 6 bases and at J to 8 bases, leaving 7 bases not matched to a gene. The CDR3 has 14 amino acids. The CDR3 nucleotides read TGTGCCAGCAGACTAGCGGGGTTGACGGATGAGCAGTTCTTC. The encoded protein is CASRLAGLTDEQFF.

This clonotype has a single count. An end of the junction does not agree with germline; a read error may underlie this. V is TRBV19 and J is TRBJ2-7, with D perhaps matching TRBD1 (6 bases). This CDR3 spans 14 amino acids. Germline CDR1 is LNHDA and CDR2 is SQIVND (reference sequence). The CDR3 DNA sequence: TGTGCCAGTAGTGGACAGAGAGAAGTAAACAAGCAATACTTC. Translated: CASSGQREVNKQYF.

The sample holds many counts of this clonotype. The V gene is TRBV20-1, the J gene TRBJ2-3; perhaps TRBD2 as D (6 bases). The CDR3 runs 15 residues. V lost 0 bases, J lost 0 bases, and 10 bases lay in between. The V gene's germline CDR1 is DFQATT and CDR2 SNEGSKA (reference sequence). The CDR3 nucleotides are TGCAGTGCTAGAGATGGAGGGACTAGCACAGATACGCAGTATTTT. Translated, it gives CSARDGGTSTDTQYF.

The V and J genes are TRBV27 and TRBJ2-3; 13 nucleotides agree with TRBD2. CDR1 and CDR2 from the germline V gene are MNHEY and SMNVEV (reference sequence). Trimming cost V 8 bases and J 3 bases; bases outside gene matches: 5. The CDR3 contains 15 residues. CDR3 sequence (DNA): TGTGCCAGCGGACTAGCGGGAGCGGGAACAGATACGCAGTATTTT. Translated: CASGLAGAGTDTQYF.

A word on this clonotype: A much more abundant neighbour one base away suggests this may be a read error. The gene calls are TRBV4-1 and TRBJ2-7; possibly TRBD2 for D (6 bases). This CDR3 contains 16 residues. Germline CDR1 is MGHRA and CDR2 is YSYEKL. The CDR3 loop reads CASSLGSTGGTYEKYF. The CDR3 nucleotides read TGCGCCAGCAGCTTGGGGTCGACCGGGGGAACGTACGAGAAGTACTTC.